Listed here are 5 T cell receptor beta chains from one sample, sequenced in a study of regulatory T cells in long-lasting Graves disease listed by TCRdb under 2021. What this sample's time point label stands for: newly diagnosed GD, antithyroid drugs for less than 3 months. For both TCR sequencing and RNA sequencing, RNA was extracted from PBMCs using TRIzol. Library generation was performed with multiplex PCR. Instrument on record: Illumina HiSeq 4000. CDR3 regions were amplified by Arm-PCR with iRepertoire HTBI primers to construct TCR beta libraries. Clones were called with MiXCR by TCRdb after fastp trimmed the public reads at Q25, and only in-frame beta chains were retained. Rows with one shared CDR3 protein collapse into an entry with the most common genes and DNA. The sample table shows a few hundred thousand distinct CDR3 sequences, and roughly 15% are seen once. 23% of the sample lies in the top ten.

Separately, the same data were catalogued under a study of T cells in Graves' hyperthyroidism and ophthalmopathy.

The specimen was peripheral blood mononuclear cells (PBMCs), collected at new diagnosis, from a patient treated with antithyroid drugs. Receptor source: a woman in her late teens or twenties with Graves disease. Donor details come from another sample of the same person, matched by shared clones.

The table lists this clonotype with a few counts. The chain joins TRBV20-1 to TRBJ1-2, with 8 bases aligning to TRBD1. CDR3 size: 13 residues. The germline V gene encodes CDR1 DFQATT and CDR2 SNEGSKA (reference sequence). With 7 bases clipped from V and 8 bases from J, the junction kept 12 bases outside the gene matches. This chain's CDR3 is CSVRPQGAGGYTF. The CDR3, as DNA: TGCAGTGTAAGACCCCAGGGGGCAGGAGGCTACACCTTC.

The chain joins TRBV5-1 to TRBJ1-1; TRBD1 aligns across 8 bases. The CDR3 covers 16 residues. The germline V gene has CDR1 SGHRS and CDR2 YFSETQ. The V and J ends lost 4 bases and 3 bases, in that order; junction bases with no gene match: 11. CDR3 nucleotides: TGCGCCAGCAGCCTAAAATCCGGACAGGGCGACACTGAAGCTTTCTTT. Translation gives CASSLKSGQGDTEAFF.

Comment on this clonotype: With a much larger clone just one base away, this may be a read error. V usage is TRBV2 and J usage is TRBJ1-5; no clear D gene. The CDR3 extends over 14 amino acids. V was pared by 5 bases and J by 2 bases, with 10 bases between. Germline V gene data show CDR1 as SNHLY and CDR2 as FYNNEI. The CDR3 nucleotides read TGTGCCAGCAGTATCGGCCGGGGCAATCAGCCCCAGCATTTT. Its translation is CASSIGRGNQPQHF.

This clonotype came up many times. Relative to the germline gene, one junction end is altered; a read error may explain this. V and J are TRBV12-3 or TRBV12-4 and TRBJ2-4; 7 bases fit TRBD1. The CDR3 covers 13 residues. The CDR3 is CASARGPGQPRFF. Written as DNA, the CDR3 is TGTGCCAGCGCAAGGGGGCCTGGACAGCCAAGATTCTTC.

This clonotype was observed a handful of times. A junction end diverges from the germline sequence, so it may reflect a read error. This chain connects TRBV24-1 to TRBJ2-5; D gene ambiguous. Germline V gene lookup returns CDR1 KGHDR and CDR2 SFDVKD. CDR3 size: 13 residues. The CDR3 bases are TGTGCCACCAGCCAAGGGCTGGTGGAGACCCGGTACTTC. Translation gives CATSQGLVETRYF.